The sequence of this TCR beta chain was determined in a study of chemoradiotherapy in HPV16-positive cancers. Findings and caveats of the study: HPV-responsive T-cell expansion during chemoradiotherapy was linked to improved recurrence-free survival in HPV16-positive patients. Candidate HPV-specific clones and E7-related TCR motifs grew in tumor during treatment.

The junction had 12 bases not matched to a gene; V was cut back by 7 bases and J by 4 bases. CDR1 is SNHLY, CDR2 FYNNEI, per germline. CDR3 size: 15 residues. Comment on this clone: Antigen unknown.

The repertoire was sequenced with immunoSEQ multiplex PCR; TCRdb's copy has only in-frame clones and lacks some. The sample gives approximately 29,000 clones, more than 75% of which show up once; about 6% is in the top ten. This TCR was recovered from a human donor with HPV-associated anogenital cancer. The sequences come from blood, collected from a patient who underwent chemoradiotherapy. The chain recombines TRBV2 with TRBJ1-2; 7 bases are shared with TRBD1. CDR3 residues: CASNGLWTGVYGYTF. CDR3 coding DNA: TGTGCCAGCAACGGACTCTGGACAGGAGTCTATGGCTACACCTTC.